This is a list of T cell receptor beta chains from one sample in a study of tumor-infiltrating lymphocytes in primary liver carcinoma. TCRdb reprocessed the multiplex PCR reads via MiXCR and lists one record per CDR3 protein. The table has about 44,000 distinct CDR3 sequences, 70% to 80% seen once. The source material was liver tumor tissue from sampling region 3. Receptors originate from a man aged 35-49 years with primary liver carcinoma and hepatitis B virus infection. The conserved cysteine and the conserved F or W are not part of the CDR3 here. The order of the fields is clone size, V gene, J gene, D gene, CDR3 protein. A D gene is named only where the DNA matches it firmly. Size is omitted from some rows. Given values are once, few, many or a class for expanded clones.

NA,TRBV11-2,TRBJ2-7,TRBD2,ANSQYSGGVYEQY
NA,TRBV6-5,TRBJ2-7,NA,DSSITRDFGSSKQY
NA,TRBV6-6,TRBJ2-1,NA,ANSYSPGEETQF
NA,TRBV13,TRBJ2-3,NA,ASSLESADRQY
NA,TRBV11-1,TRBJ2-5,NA,ANSQSQETQY
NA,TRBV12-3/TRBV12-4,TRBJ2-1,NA,VSSLPATEPQF
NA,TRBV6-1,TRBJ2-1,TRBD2,ASTRTSGYNEQF
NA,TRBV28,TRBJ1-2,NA,ASRPIERKYYGYT
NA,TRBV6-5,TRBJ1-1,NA,ASSYAGDGEGVAF
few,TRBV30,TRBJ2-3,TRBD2,AWSVRWGATSGRTDTQY
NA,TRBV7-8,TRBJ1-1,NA,ASSQGGRGGTEAF
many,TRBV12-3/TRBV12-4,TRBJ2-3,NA,ASSADGTDTQY
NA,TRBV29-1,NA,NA,SVNGNSYNEQY
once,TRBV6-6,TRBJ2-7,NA,GNRRESGYEQY
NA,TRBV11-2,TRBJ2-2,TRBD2,TSSLEALAGTGELF
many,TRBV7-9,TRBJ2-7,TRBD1,ASSRSGQGVIYEQY
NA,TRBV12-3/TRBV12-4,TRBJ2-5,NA,VSSSGAPETQY
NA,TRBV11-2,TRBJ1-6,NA,TNSLGVSGEGSPLH
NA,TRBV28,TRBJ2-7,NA,VSSLHAGAYEQY
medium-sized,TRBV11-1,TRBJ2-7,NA,ASSLAQGKQY
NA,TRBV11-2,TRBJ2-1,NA,GSGSAAGGNEQF
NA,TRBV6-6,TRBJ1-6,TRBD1,ASSLPAGQADSPLQ
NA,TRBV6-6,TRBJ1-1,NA,AGSPRTVMNNEAF
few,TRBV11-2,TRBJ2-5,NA,ASSCGGEETQY
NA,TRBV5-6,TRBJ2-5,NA,ASSSTSQGIQY
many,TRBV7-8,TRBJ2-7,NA,ASSLATGGYEQY
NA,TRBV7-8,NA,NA,ANTGGNYSNQPQY
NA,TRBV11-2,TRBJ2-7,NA,TSTSLEAAHYEQY
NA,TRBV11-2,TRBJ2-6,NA,ASSIGPGHSSGANVLT
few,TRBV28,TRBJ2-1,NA,ASSLDPGQVYNEQF
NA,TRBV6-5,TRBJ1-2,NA,ASSYSGHGINYGYT